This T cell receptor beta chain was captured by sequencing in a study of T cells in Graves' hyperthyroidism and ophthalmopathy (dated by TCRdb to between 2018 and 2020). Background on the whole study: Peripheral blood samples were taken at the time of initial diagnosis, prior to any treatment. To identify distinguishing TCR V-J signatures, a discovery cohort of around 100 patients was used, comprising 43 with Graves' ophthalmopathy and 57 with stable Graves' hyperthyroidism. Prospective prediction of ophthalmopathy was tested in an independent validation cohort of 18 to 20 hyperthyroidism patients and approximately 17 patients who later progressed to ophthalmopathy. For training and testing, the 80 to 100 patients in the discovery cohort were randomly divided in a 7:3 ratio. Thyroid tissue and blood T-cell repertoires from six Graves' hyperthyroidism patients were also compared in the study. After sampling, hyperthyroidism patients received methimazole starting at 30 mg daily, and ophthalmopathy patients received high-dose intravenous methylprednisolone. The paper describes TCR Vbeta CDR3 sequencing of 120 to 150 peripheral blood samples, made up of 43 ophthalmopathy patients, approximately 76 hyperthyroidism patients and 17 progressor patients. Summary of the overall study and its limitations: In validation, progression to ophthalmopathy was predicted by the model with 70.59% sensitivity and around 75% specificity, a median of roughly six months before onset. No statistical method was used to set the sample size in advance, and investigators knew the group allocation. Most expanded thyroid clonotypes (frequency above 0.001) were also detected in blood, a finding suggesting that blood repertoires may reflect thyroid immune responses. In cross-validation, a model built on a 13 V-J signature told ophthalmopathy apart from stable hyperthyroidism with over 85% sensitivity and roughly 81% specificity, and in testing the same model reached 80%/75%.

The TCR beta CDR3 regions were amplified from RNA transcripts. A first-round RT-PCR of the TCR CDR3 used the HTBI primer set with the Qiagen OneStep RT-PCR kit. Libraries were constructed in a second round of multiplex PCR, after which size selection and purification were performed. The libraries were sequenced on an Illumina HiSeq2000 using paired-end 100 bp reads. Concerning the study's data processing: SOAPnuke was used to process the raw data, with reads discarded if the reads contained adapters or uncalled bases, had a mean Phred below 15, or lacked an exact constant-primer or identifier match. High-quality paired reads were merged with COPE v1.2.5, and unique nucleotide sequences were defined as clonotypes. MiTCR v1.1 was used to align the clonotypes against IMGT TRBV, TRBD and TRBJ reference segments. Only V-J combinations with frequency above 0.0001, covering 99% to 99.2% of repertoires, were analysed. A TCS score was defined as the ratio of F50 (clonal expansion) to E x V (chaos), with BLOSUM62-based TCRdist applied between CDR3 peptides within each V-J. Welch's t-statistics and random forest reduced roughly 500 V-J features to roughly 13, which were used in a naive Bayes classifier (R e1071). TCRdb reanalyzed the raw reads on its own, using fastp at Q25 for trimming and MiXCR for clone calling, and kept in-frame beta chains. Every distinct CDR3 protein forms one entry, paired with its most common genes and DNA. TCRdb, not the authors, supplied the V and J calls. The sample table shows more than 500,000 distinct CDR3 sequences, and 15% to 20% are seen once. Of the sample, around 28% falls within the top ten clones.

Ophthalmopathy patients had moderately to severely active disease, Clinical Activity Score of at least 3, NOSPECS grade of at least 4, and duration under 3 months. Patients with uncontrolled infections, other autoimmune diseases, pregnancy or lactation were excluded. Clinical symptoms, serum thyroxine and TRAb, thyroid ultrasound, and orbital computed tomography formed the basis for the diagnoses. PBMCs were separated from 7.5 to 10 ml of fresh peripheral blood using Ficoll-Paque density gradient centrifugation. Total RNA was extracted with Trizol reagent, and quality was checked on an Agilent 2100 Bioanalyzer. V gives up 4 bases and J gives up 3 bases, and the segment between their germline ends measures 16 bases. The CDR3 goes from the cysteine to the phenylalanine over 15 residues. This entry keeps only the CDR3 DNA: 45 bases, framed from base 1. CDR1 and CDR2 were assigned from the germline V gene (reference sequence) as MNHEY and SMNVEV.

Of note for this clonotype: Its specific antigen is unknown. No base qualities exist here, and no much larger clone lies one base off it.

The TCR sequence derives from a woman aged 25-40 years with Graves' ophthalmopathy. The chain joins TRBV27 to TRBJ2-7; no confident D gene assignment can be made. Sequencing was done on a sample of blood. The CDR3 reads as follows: CASSSSSLGFYEQYF. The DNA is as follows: TGTGCCAGCAGTTCCTCGAGCCTGGGGTTCTACGAGCAGTACTTC.